The clone carrying this TCR beta chain was detected once. This sample is part of a study of blood T cell repertoires in COVID-19. Background on the study: Samples taken during acute and convalescent COVID-19 were collected in the United States, Italy and Spain. In each case, the material was cDNA or gDNA derived from T cells, B-cell-depleted T cells, or PBMCs.

Authors' data handling: It was from reference gene primer amplification that nucleated cell counts were estimated. Sequencing used immunoSEQ multiplex PCR; TCRdb keeps in-frame clones, though not all of them. V and J calls plus clone size are reproduced from that table; the DNA served to infer D and trimming. The table has approximately 280,000 clones, 90% seen once; the top ten hold roughly 6.8%. Germline CDR1 SGHTS, CDR2 YDEGEE. V gave up 4 bases and J gave up 0 bases, with 14 bases separating them. The CDR3 totals 16 residues. In Seattle, patients joined the study during active infection and were tracked longitudinally.

Sequenced material: peripheral blood. The gene calls are TRBV5-8 and TRBJ1-3, with a weak D call TRBD1 (5 bases). The origin of this receptor is a woman between 25 and 40 years old with COVID-19, enrolled during active disease. The CDR3 nucleotides read TGTGCCAGCAGCCCATATGTGGGGGGCTCTGGAAACACCATATATTTT. Amino acids: CASSPYVGGSGNTIYF.